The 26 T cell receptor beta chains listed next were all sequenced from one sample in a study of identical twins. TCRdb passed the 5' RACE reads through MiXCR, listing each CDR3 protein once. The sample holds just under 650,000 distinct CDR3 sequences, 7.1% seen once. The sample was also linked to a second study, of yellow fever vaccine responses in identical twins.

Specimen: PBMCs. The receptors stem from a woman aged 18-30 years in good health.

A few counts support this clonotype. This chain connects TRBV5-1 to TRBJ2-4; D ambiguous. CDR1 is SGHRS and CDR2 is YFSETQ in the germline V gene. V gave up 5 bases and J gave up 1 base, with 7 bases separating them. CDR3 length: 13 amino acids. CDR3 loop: CASSPGAKNIQYF. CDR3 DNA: TGCGCCAGCAGTCCCGGGGCCAAAAACATTCAGTACTTC.

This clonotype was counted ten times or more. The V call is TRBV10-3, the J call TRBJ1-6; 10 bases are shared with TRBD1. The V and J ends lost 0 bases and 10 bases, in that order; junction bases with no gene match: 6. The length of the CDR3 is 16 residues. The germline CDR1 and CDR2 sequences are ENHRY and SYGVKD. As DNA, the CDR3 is TGTGCCATCAGTGAGTCGGGGGACAGGGGACAGTCACCCCTCCACTTT. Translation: CAISESGDRGQSPLHF.

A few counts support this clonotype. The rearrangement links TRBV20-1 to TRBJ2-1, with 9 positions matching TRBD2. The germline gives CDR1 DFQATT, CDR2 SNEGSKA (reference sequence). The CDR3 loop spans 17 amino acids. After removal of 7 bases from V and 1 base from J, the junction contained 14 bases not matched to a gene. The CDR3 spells CSGNGGRASRSYNEQFF. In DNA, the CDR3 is TGCAGTGGGAATGGCGGGAGGGCCTCTAGGTCCTACAATGAGCAGTTCTTC.

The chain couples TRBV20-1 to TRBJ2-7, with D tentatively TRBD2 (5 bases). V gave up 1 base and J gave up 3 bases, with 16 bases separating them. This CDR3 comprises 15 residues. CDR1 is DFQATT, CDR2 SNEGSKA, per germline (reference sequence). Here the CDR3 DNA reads TGCAGTGCTAGAGTCCGGGGTGAATCCTTCTACGAGCAGTACGTC. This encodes CSARVRGESFYEQYV.

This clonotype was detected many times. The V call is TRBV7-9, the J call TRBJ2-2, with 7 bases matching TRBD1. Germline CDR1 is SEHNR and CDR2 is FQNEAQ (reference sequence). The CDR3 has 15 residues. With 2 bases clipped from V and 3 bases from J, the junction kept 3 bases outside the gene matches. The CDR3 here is CASSLHRGDTGELFF. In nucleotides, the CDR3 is TGTGCCAGCAGCTTACACAGGGGCGACACCGGGGAGCTGTTTTTT.

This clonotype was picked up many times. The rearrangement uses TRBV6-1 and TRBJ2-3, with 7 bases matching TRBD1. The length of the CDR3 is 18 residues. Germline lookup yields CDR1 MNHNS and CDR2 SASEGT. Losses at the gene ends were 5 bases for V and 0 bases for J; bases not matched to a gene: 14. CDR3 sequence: CASSQDLQGNPSTDTQYF. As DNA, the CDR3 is TGTGCCAGCAGTCAAGACTTACAGGGGAACCCTAGCACAGATACGCAGTATTTT.

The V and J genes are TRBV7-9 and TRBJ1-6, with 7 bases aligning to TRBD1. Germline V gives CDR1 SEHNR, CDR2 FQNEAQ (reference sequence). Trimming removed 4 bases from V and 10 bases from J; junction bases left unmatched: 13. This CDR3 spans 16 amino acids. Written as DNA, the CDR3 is TGTGCCAGCAGCTACTCACCGACAGGGTTAAGGTCACCCCTCCACTTT. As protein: CASSYSPTGLRSPLHF.

For the CDR3, the DNA is TGCAGTGCTAGAGATACACGGGGCTCCTACGAGCAGTACTTC. It is translated as CSARDTRGSYEQYF. This rearrangement joins TRBV20-1 to TRBJ2-7; TRBD2 might be the D (5 bases). Per germline, CDR1 DFQATT and CDR2 SNEGSKA (reference sequence). CDR3 size: 14 residues. The V end lost 0 bases, the J end lost 0 bases, and 9 bases lay between the germline ends.

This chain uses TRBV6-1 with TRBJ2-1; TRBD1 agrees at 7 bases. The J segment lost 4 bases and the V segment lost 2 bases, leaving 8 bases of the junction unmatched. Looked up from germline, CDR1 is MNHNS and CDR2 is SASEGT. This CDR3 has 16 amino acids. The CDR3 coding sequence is TGTGCCAGCAGTGAATTTGCACAGGGGTTGTACAATGAGCAGTTCTTC. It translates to CASSEFAQGLYNEQFF.

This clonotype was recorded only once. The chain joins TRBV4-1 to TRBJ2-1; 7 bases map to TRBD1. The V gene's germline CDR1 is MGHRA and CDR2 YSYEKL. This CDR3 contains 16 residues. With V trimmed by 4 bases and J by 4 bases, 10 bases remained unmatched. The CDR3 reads CASSLEDRTYYNEQFF. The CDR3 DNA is TGCGCCAGCAGCCTGGAGGACAGGACATATTACAATGAGCAGTTCTTC.

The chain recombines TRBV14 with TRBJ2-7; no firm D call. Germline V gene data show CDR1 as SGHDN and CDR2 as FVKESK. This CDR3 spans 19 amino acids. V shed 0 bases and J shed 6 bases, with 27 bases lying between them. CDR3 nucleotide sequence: TGTGCCAGCAGCCAAGATTGGTCCCCACAGCTTGGTCCCCTACCCGAGCAGTACGTC. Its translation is CASSQDWSPQLGPLPEQYV.

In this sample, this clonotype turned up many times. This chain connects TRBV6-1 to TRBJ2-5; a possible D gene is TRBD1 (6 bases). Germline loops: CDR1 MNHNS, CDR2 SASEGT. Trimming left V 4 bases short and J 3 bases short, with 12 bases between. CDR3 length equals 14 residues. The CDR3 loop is CASSVGTLKETQYF. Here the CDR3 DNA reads TGTGCCAGCAGTGTAGGGACACTTAAAGAGACCCAGTACTTC.

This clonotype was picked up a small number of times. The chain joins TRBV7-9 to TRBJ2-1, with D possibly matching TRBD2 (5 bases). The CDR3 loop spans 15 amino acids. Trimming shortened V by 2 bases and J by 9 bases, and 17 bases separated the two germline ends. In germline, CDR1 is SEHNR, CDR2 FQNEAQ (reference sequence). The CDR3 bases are TGTGCCAGCAGCTTACTCCAGCGGAGAGGTGGTGAGCAGTTCTTC. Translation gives CASSLLQRRGGEQFF.

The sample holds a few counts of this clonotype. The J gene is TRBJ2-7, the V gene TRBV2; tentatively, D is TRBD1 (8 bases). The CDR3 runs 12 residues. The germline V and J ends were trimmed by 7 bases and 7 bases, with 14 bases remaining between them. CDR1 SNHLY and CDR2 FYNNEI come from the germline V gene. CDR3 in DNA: TGTGCCAGCACCAACAGGGGGGGAGAGCAGTACTTC. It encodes CASTNRGGEQYF.

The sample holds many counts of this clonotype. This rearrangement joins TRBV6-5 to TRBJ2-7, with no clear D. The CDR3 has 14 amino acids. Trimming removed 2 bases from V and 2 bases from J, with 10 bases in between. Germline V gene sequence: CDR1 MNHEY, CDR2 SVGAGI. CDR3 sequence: CASSYNRVAYEQYF. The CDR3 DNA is TGTGCCAGCAGTTACAACCGGGTTGCCTACGAGCAGTACTTC.

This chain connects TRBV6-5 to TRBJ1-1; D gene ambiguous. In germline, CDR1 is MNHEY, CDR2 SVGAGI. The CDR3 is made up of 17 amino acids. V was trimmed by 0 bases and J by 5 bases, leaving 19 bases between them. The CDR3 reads CASSYSKGQAPRTEAFF. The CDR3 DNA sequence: TGTGCCAGCAGTTACTCGAAAGGGCAGGCGCCGAGGACTGAAGCTTTCTTT.

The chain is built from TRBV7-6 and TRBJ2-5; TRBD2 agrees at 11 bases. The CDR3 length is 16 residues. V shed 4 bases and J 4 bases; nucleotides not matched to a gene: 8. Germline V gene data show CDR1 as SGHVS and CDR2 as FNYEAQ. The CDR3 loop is CASSSTGLAEAETQYF. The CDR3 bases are TGTGCCAGCAGCTCAACGGGACTAGCGGAGGCAGAGACCCAGTACTTC.

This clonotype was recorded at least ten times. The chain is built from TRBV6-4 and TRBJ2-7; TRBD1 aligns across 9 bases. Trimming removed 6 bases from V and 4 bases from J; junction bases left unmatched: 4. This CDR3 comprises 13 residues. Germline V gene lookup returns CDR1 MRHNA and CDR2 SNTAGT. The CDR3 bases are TGTGCCAGCAGAGGGACAGGGAAGTACGAGCAGTACTTC. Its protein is CASRGTGKYEQYF.

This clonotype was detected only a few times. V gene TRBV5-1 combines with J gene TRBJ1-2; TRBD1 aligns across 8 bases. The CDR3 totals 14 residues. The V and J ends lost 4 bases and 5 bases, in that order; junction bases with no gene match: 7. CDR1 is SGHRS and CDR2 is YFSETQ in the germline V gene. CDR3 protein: CASSPDRGGYGYTF. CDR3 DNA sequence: TGCGCCAGCAGCCCCGACAGGGGTGGGTATGGCTACACCTTC.

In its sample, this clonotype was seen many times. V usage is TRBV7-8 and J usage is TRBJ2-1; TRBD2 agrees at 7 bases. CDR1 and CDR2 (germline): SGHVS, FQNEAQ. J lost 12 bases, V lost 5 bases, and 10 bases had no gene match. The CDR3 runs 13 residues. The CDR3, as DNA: TGTGCCAGCAGCGCGTCTATCACGGGGGGGCAGTTCTTC. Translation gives CASSASITGGQFF.

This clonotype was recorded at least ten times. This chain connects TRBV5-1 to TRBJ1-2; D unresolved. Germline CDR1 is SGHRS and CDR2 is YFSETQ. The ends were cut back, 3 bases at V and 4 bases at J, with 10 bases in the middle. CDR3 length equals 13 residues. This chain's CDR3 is CASSSTVPYGYTF. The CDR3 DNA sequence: TGCGCCAGCAGCTCTACAGTCCCCTATGGCTACACCTTC.

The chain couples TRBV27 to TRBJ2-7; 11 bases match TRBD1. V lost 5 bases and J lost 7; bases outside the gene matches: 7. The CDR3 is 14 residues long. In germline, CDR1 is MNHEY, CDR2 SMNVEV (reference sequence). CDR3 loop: CASSGGQGAGEQYV. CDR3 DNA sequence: TGTGCCAGCAGTGGTGGACAGGGGGCGGGGGAGCAGTACGTC.

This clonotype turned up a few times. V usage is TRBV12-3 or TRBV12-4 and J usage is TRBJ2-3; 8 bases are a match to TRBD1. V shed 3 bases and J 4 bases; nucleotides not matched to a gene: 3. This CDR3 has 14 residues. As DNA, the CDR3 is TGTGCCAGCAGTTTCGACAGGGGAGCAGATACGCAGTATTTT. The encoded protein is CASSFDRGADTQYF.

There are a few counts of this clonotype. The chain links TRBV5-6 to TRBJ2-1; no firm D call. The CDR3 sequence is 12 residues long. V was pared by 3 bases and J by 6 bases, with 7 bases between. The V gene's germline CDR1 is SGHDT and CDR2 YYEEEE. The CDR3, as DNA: TGTGCCAGCAGCTATTACACCAATGAGCAGTTCTTC. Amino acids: CASSYYTNEQFF.

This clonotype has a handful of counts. The CDR3 sequence is CASSSLGTSDQETQYF. CDR3 bases: TGTGCCAGCAGCTCCCTCGGGACTAGCGACCAAGAGACCCAGTACTTC. The chain couples TRBV7-4 to TRBJ2-5; 10 positions match TRBD2. V shed 4 bases, J shed 0 bases, and the junction held 5 bases outside the gene matches. Germline loops: CDR1 SGHVT, CDR2 SQSDAQ. This CDR3 has 16 amino acids. Looking up the rest from reference TRBV7-4 and TRBJ2-5 gives the full variable domain: GAGVSQSPRYKVAKRGRDVALRCDSISGHVTLYWYRQTLGQGSEVLTYSQSDAQRDKSGRPSGRFSAERPERSVSTLKIQRTEQGDSAVYLCASSSLGTSDQETQYFGPGTRLLVL.

The CDR3 region is CASSHERLAGGPVNTGELFF. As DNA, the CDR3 is TGTGCCAGCAGCCATGAAAGACTAGCGGGAGGGCCTGTGAACACCGGGGAGCTGTTTTTT. The J gene is TRBJ2-2, the V gene TRBV12-3 or TRBV12-4, with 14 bases matching TRBD2. With V trimmed by 6 bases and J by 1 base, 13 bases remained unmatched. CDR3 length: 20 residues.